These 21 T cell receptor beta chains were all obtained from the same sample, sequenced in a study of T cells in localized non-small cell lung cancer. Profiling relied on immunoSEQ multiplex PCR, and the TCRdb table lists in-frame clones only, not all of them. The sample records roughly 34,000 clones, approximately 80% being singletons. Source: peripheral blood, taken before any cancer treatment. Receptors were obtained from an older male donor with stage II squamous cell lung carcinoma.

This clone was seen more than once but under ten times. J is TRBJ2-2 and V is TRBV9; 9 bases match TRBD2. Germline CDR1 reads SGDLS; CDR2 reads YYNGEE. V gave up 0 bases and J gave up 6 bases; unmatched junction bases: 9. CDR3 length: 17 amino acids. CDR3 residues: CASSVVGSGSSPGELFF. As DNA, the CDR3 is TGTGCCAGCAGCGTAGTCGGTAGCGGGAGTAGTCCCGGGGAGCTGTTTTTT.

This chain links TRBV27 with TRBJ2-7, with D perhaps matching TRBD2 (5 bases). Germline V lookup: CDR1 MNHEY, CDR2 SMNVEV (reference sequence). The CDR3 has 14 residues. The V end lost 11 bases, the J end lost 1 base, and 18 bases lay between the germline ends. The CDR3 spells CAYPDRDLSYEQYF. The CDR3 DNA sequence: TGTGCCTACCCCGACCGGGATCTTTCCTACGAGCAGTACTTC.

The chain uses TRBV29-1 and TRBJ1-3, with TRBD1 matching over 10 bases. Germline assignment: CDR1 SQVTM and CDR2 ANQGSEA. CDR3 length equals 13 residues. Trimming took 5 bases from V and 9 from J; bases not matched to a gene: 7. CDR3 in amino acids: CSVSTGGEATIYF. The CDR3 DNA sequence: TGCAGCGTTTCGACAGGGGGCGAGGCCACCATATATTTT.

Regarding this clone: Likely a read error: the CDR3 ends without its conserved phenylalanine or tryptophan. No DNA is shown, since the ends of the CDR3 on it are uncertain; the CDR3 is the one TCRdb lists. The chain uses TRBV11-3 and TRBJ1-4; the D call TRBD1 from the table was never checked on the DNA. Including both end residues, the CDR3 is 11 amino acids long. Germline CDR1 reads SGHNT; CDR2 reads YENEEA. The CDR3 protein is CASSSTVGPVV.

The V gene is TRBV21-1, the J gene TRBJ2-5; the D call TRBD2 from the table was never checked on the DNA. TRBV21-1 represents a pseudogene. This CDR3 region has 16 residues. The CDR3 bases are TGTGCCAGCAGCAAAAGGGGGGGACTAGCGGAAGAGACCCAGTACTTC. Translating it yields CASSKRGGLAEETQYF.

This clone was counted a few times. The chain combines TRBV30 with TRBJ1-1; D not resolved. The CDR3 is 14 residues long. Germline lookup yields CDR1 GTSNPN and CDR2 SVGIG (reference sequence). Trimming took off 2 bases at V and 2 bases at J, with 12 bases between the two ends. CDR3 DNA sequence: TGTGCCTGGAGTCCTTGGGCGGCCAACACTGAAGCTTTCTTT. The encoded protein is CAWSPWAANTEAFF.

The V call is TRBV5-1, the J call TRBJ1-3, with D possibly TRBD1 on 5 matching bases. The germline V gene encodes CDR1 SGHRS and CDR2 YFSETQ. V dropped 4 bases and J dropped 2 bases, with 22 bases sitting between them. The CDR3 is made up of 18 amino acids. The CDR3 protein is CASSVLALGSGTGNTIYF. The CDR3 bases are TGCGCCAGCAGCGTATTGGCCCTTGGATCAGGGACTGGAAACACCATATATTTT.

V is TRBV4-1 and J is TRBJ2-1, with TRBD2 identical over 9 bases. Germline V gene sequence: CDR1 MGHRA, CDR2 YSYEKL. The J segment lost 6 bases and the V segment lost 0 bases, leaving 6 bases of the junction unmatched. CDR3 size: 16 residues. CDR3 loop: CASSQDQLAGRNEQFF. CDR3 coding DNA: TGCGCCAGCAGCCAAGATCAACTAGCGGGCCGCAATGAGCAGTTCTTC.

This chain connects TRBV19 to TRBJ2-1; D not certain. Trimming took off 3 bases at V and 0 bases at J, with 9 bases between the two ends. Germline-derived CDR1 and CDR2 are LNHDA and SQIVND (reference sequence). The CDR3 runs to 15 residues. The CDR3: CASSISPSSYNEQFF. CDR3 DNA: TGTGCCAGTAGTATCAGCCCGTCCTCCTACAATGAGCAGTTCTTC. The full variable domain, with the rest looked up from reference TRBV19 and TRBJ2-1, is DGGITQSPKYLFRKEGQNVTLSCEQNLNHDAMYWYRQDPGQGLRLIYYSQIVNDFQKGDIAEGYSVSREKKESFPLTVTSAQKNPTAFYLCASSISPSSYNEQFFGPGTRLTVL.

V gene TRBV5-4 combines with J gene TRBJ1-1; 9 positions match TRBD1. This CDR3 is built from 15 residues. V shed 3 bases and J 1 base; nucleotides not matched to a gene: 4. CDR1 and CDR2 (germline): SGHNT, YYREEE (reference sequence). CDR3 protein: CASSSPGQGNTEAFF. CDR3 in DNA: TGTGCCAGCAGCTCGCCGGGACAGGGGAACACTGAAGCTTTCTTT.

This clone came up once. The chain has TRBV19 and TRBJ1-5, with 9 bases identical to TRBD1. V was clipped by 5 bases and J by 7 bases; unmatched bases: 6. Germline CDR1 and CDR2: LNHDA and SQIVND (reference sequence). The CDR3 runs 14 residues. CDR3: CASSLRDRDQPQHF. Here the CDR3 DNA reads TGTGCCAGTAGTCTCCGGGACAGGGACCAGCCCCAGCATTTT.

The chain couples TRBV5-8 to TRBJ2-7; no clear D gene. The V and J ends lost 0 bases and 0 bases respectively, with 13 bases between them. The CDR3 consists of 16 residues. Germline CDR1 SGHTS, CDR2 YDEGEE. CDR3 region: CASSLEDFYPSYEQYF. In DNA, the CDR3 is TGTGCCAGCAGCTTGGAAGACTTCTACCCCTCCTACGAGCAGTACTTC.

The J gene is TRBJ2-3, the V gene TRBV5-8; D not resolved. From germline, CDR1 is SGHTS and CDR2 YDEGEE. Trimming stripped 2 bases from V and 4 bases from J, with 8 bases between. The CDR3 has 13 residues. The CDR3 here is CASSFQIPDTQYF. CDR3 nucleotides: TGTGCCAGCAGCTTCCAGATTCCAGATACGCAGTATTTT.

The chain is built from TRBV2 and TRBJ2-3; 8 bases match TRBD2. V lost 6 bases and J lost 3; bases outside the gene matches: 5. The CDR3 covers 14 residues. Per the germline V gene, CDR1 is SNHLY and CDR2 is FYNNEI. CDR3 DNA: TGTGCCAGCAGCGGGGGGACTAGGACAGATACGCAGTATTTT. Protein product: CASSGGTRTDTQYF.

The chain has TRBV2 and TRBJ2-7, with 8 bases lining up with TRBD1. The germline V gene has CDR1 SNHLY and CDR2 FYNNEI. The CDR3 has 12 residues. Trimming took 8 bases from V and 2 from J; bases not matched to a gene: 2. CDR3: CASSGQAYEQYF. The CDR3 bases are TGTGCCAGCTCGGGACAGGCCTACGAGCAGTACTTC. The variable domain in full, with the rest retrieved from reference TRBV2 and TRBJ2-7, is EPEVTQTPSHQVTQMGQEVILRCVPISNHLYFYWYRQILGQKVEFLVSFYNNEISEKSEIFDDQFSVERPDGSNFTLKIRSTKLEDSAMYFCASSGQAYEQYFGPGTRLTVT.

On this clone itself: The same CDR3 is also encoded by other DNA sequences in this sample. The chain has TRBV7-2 and TRBJ2-1, with TRBD2 matching 14 bases. The junction had 0 bases not matched to a gene; V was cut back by 3 bases and J by 2 bases. The CDR3 runs to 16 residues. CDR1 and CDR2 from the germline V gene are SGHTA and FQGNSA. The CDR3 bases are TGTGCCAGCAGCTTGGGACTAGCGGGAGCCTACAATGAGCAGTTCTTC. Residues: CASSLGLAGAYNEQFF.

This chain links TRBV9 with TRBJ1-2; D gene ambiguous. Germline V gives CDR1 SGDLS, CDR2 YYNGEE. This CDR3 comprises 13 residues. The V and J ends lost 4 bases and 8 bases respectively, with 15 bases between them. CDR3 region: CASSQGNGRGYTF. The CDR3 DNA reads as TGTGCCAGCAGCCAAGGGAATGGTCGCGGCTACACCTTC.

This chain links TRBV5-1 with TRBJ2-7; D unresolved. Per the germline V gene, CDR1 is SGHRS and CDR2 is YFSETQ. With 3 bases removed from V and 4 bases from J, the gap between germline ends came to 5 bases. The CDR3 length is 11 residues. The CDR3 sequence is CASSSEYEQYF. CDR3 DNA: TGCGCCAGCAGCTCAGAGTACGAGCAGTACTTC.

V usage is TRBV19 and J usage is TRBJ2-3, with 9 nucleotides matching TRBD2. Germline-derived CDR1 and CDR2 are LNHDA and SQIVND (reference sequence). The CDR3 runs to 15 residues. The J segment lost 2 bases and the V segment lost 2 bases, leaving 2 bases of the junction unmatched. As DNA, the CDR3 is TGTGCCAGTAGTATAACGGGACTAGCCACAGATACGCAGTATTTT. Translation gives CASSITGLATDTQYF.

The CDR3 is CASSSDSGRAFYEQFF. As DNA, the CDR3 is TGTGCCAGCAGTTCAGATAGCGGGAGGGCGTTCTATGAGCAGTTCTTC. The chain is built from TRBV27 and TRBJ2-1, with 11 bases identical to TRBD2. The CDR3 runs to 16 residues. Unmatched junction bases numbered 10, after V lost 4 bases and J lost 8 bases. Per germline, CDR1 MNHEY and CDR2 SMNVEV (reference sequence).

This clone was seen more than once but under ten times. This chain uses TRBV19 with TRBJ1-6; 8 positions agree with TRBD1. CDR1 and CDR2 from the germline V gene are LNHDA and SQIVND (reference sequence). CDR3 size: 16 residues. Trimming removed 4 bases from V and 7 bases from J; junction bases left unmatched: 9. The CDR3, as DNA: TGTGCCAGTAGTACCGGACAGGGACTGAGGAATTCACCCCTCCACTTT. Protein sequence: CASSTGQGLRNSPLHF.